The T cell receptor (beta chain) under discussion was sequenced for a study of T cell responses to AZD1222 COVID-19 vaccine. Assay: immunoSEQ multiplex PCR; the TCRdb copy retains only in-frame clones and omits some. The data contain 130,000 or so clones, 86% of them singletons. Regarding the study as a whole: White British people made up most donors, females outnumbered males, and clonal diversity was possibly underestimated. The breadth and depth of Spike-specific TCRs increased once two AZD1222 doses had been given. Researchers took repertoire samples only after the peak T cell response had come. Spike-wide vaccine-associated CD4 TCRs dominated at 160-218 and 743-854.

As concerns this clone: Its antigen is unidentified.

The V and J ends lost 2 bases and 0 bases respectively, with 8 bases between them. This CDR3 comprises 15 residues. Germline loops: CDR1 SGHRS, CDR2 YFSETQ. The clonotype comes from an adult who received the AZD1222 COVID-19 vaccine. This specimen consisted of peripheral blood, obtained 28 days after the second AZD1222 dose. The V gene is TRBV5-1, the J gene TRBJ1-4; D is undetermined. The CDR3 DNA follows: TGCGCCAGCAGCTTAGAGCGAGCAACTAATGAAAAACTGTTTTTT. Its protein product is CASSLERATNEKLFF.